A selection of T cell receptor beta chains follows, all from one sample in a study of T cell repertoires in cytomegalovirus infection. These receptors lack a known antigen. In TCRdb, the reads were re-called with MiXCR into one record per CDR3 protein. The repertoire holds 650,000 to 850,000 distinct CDR3 sequences, with just under 30% as singletons. Sequenced material: cultured CD8+ T cells from PBMCs, taken from culture after CMV antigen stimulation. The receptors shown here come from a human donor in good health (CMV status not recorded). Some clones in this sample may be carry-over from other donors' samples. The CDR3 runs from the conserved cysteine through the conserved F or W. The D gene is left open where the match is weak. Not all rows give a size; the values are once, few, many and, for expanded clones, a class.

J	D	length	size	V	DNA	CDR3
TRBJ2-5	TRBD1	13	.	TRBV15	TGTGCCACGCTGGACAGGACGGGGGAGACCCAGTACTTC	CATLDRTGETQYF
TRBJ1-2	.	16	.	TRBV13	TGTGCCGGCAGCTTCCTTTCCGACGGGGATCGAGGTGGCTACACCTTC	CAGSFLSDGDRGGYTF
TRBJ1-5	.	15	few	TRBV6-6	TGTGCCAGCACAGGGTTCCTTGAAGGCAATCAGCCCCAGCATTTT	CASTGFLEGNQPQHF
TRBJ1-2	TRBD1	18	.	TRBV7-9	TGTGCCAGCAGCTCCGGACAGGGGGTATGGGGTGCGAGGGATGGCTACACCTTC	CASSSGQGVWGARDGYTF
TRBJ1-2	TRBD1	14	.	TRBV29-1	TGCAGCGTTGCTAGCAGGGGGTTACACTATGGCTACACCTTC	CSVASRGLHYGYTF
TRBJ2-5	TRBD1	14	.	TRBV6-2/TRBV6-3	TGTGCCAGCACCAGGGACAGGGGGCGAGAGACCCAGTACTTC	CASTRDRGRETQYF
TRBJ2-2	.	12	few	TRBV12-5	TGTGCTAGTGATCCGAACACCGGGGAGCTGTTTTTT	CASDPNTGELFF
TRBJ1-6	.	16	few	TRBV15	TGTGCCACCAGCAGCCCTTACCGGACAGAAAATTCACCCCTCCACTTT	CATSSPYRTENSPLHF
TRBJ1-5	.	12	many	TRBV7-9	TGTGCCAGCAGCGTCGGTGCGGAGCCCCAGCATTTT	CASSVGAEPQHF
TRBJ1-2	.	12	.	TRBV29-1	TGCAGCGTTGACGCCGGGAGCTATGGCTACACCTTC	CSVDAGSYGYTF
TRBJ1-2	.	16	many	TRBV7-9	TGTGCCAGCAGCGGGCGCTCCTACAGGGAGGGCTATGGCTACACCTTC	CASSGRSYREGYGYTF
TRBJ2-7	.	11	many	TRBV4-1	TGCGCCAGCAGCCTCCGGCAGGAGCAGTACTTC	CASSLRQEQYF
TRBJ2-5	.	14	.	TRBV2	TGTGCCAGCCCTCCGGGGCAGGTCCAAGAGACCCAGTACTTC	CASPPGQVQETQYF
TRBJ2-1	TRBD2	15	.	TRBV7-4	TGTGCCAGCAGCTTATCGCTAGCGGGGGTTAATGAGCAGTTCTTC	CASSLSLAGVNEQFF
TRBJ2-7	.	14	once	TRBV7-9	TGTGCCAGCAGCTTAGCGGACAGTTCGGACGAGCAGTACTTC	CASSLADSSDEQYF